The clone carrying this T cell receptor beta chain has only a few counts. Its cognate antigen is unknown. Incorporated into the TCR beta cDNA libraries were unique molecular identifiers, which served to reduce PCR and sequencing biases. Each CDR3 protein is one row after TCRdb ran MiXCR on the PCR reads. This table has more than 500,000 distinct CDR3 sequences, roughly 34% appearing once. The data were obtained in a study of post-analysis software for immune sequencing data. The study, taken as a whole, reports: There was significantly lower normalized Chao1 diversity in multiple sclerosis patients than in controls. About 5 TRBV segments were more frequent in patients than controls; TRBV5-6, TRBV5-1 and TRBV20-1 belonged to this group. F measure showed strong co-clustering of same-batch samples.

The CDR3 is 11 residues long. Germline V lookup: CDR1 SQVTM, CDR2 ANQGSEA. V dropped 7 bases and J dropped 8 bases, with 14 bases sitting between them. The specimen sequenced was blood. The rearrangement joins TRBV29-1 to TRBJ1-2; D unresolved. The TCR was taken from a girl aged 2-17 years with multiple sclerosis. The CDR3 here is CSARTGIGYTF. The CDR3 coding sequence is TGCAGCGCCCGAACCGGGATAGGCTACACCTTC.